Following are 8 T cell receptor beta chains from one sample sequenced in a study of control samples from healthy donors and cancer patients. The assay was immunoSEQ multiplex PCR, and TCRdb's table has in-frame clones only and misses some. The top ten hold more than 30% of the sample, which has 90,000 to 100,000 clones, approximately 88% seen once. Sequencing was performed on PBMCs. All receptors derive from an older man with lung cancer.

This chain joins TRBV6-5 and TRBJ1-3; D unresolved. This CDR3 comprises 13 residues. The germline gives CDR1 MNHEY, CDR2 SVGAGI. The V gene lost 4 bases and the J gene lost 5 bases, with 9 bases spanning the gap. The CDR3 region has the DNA TGTGCCAGCAGTTTGGGATATCGAAACACCATATATTTT. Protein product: CASSLGYRNTIYF.

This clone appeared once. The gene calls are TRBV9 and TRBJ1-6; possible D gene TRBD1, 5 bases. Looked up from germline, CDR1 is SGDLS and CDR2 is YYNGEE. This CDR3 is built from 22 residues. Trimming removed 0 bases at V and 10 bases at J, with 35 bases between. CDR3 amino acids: CASSVDGGIRTVGASGHSPLHF. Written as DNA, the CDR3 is TGTGCCAGCAGCGTAGACGGGGGGATCAGAACGGTGGGAGCGTCGGGCCACTCACCCCTCCACTTT.

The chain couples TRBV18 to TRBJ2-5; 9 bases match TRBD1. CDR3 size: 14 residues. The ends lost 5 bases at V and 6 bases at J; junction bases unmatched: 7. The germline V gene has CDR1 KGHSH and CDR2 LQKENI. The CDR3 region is CASSVGQGGKTQYF. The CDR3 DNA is TGTGCCAGCTCAGTGGGACAGGGCGGAAAGACCCAGTACTTC.

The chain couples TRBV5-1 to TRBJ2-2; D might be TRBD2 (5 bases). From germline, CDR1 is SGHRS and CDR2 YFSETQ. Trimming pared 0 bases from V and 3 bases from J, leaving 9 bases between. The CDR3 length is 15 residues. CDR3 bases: TGCGCCAGCAGCTTGGCTCTGGGAGACACCGGGGAGCTGTTTTTT. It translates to CASSLALGDTGELFF.

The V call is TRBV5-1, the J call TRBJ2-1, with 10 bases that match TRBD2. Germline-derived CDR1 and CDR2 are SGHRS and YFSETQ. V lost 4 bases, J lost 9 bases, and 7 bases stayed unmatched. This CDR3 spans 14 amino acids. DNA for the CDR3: TGCGCCAGCAGCCGGACTAGCGGTTACGTTGAGCAGTTCTTC. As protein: CASSRTSGYVEQFF.

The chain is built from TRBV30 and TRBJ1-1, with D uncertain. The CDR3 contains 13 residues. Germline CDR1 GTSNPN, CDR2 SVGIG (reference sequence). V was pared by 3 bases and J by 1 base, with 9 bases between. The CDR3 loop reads CAWSRGGNTEAFF. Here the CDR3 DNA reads TGTGCCTGGAGCCGGGGAGGGAACACTGAAGCTTTCTTT.

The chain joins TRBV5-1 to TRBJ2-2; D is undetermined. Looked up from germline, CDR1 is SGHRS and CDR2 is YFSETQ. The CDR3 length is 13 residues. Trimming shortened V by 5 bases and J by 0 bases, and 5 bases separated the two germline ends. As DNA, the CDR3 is TGCGCCAGCAGTTATGCGAACACCGGGGAGCTGTTTTTT. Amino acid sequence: CASSYANTGELFF.

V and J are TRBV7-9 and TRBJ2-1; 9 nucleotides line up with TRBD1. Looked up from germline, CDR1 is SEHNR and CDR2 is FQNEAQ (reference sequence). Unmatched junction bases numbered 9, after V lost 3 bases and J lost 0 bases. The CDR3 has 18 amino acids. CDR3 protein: CASSFLNGTGRSYNEQFF. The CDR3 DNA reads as TGTGCCAGCAGCTTTCTGAACGGGACAGGGCGCTCCTACAATGAGCAGTTCTTC.